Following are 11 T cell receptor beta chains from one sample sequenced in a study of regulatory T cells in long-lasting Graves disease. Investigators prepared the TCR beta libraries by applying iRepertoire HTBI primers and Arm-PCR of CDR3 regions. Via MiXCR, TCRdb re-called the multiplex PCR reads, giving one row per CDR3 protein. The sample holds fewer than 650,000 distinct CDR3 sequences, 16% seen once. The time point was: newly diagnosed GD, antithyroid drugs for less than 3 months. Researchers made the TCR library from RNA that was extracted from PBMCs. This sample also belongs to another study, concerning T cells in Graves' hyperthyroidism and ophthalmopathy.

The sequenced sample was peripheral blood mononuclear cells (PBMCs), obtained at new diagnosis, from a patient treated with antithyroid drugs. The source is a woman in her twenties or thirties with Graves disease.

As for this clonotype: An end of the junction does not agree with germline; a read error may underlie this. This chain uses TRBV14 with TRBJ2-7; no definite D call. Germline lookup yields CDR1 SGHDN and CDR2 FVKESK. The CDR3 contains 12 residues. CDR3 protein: CASIQFSFEQYF. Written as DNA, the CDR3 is TGTGCCAGCATCCAATTTTCGTTCGAGCAGTACTTC.

The CDR3 protein is CASSGLRTRYNEQFF. CDR3 in DNA: TGCGCCAGCAGTGGGTTGAGGACTCGCTACAATGAGCAGTTCTTC. The chain is built from TRBV10-2 and TRBJ2-1; weak D call: TRBD2 (5 bases). The length of the CDR3 is 15 residues. The V end was cut by 4 bases, the J end by 3 bases, with 13 bases between. Per the germline V gene, CDR1 is WSHSY and CDR2 is SAAADI.

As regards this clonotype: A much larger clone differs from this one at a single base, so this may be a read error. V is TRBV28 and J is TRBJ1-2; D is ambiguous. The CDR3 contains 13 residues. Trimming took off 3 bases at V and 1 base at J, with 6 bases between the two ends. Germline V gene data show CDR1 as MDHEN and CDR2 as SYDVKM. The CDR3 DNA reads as TGTGCCAGCAGTTTCGGGGATAACTATGGCTACACCTTC. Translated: CASSFGDNYGYTF.

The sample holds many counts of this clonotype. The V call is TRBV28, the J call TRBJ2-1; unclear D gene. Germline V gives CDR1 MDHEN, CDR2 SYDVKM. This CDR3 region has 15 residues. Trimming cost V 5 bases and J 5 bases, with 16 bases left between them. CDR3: CASSPASGGHNEQFF. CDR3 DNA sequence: TGTGCCAGCAGTCCCGCATCGGGCGGACACAATGAGCAGTTCTTC.

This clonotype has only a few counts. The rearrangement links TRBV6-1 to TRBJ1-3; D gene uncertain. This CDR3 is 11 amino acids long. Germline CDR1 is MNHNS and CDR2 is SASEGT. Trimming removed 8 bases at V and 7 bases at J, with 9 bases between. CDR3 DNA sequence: TGTGCCAGCCGGGTGGGGAACACCATATATTTT. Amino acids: CASRVGNTIYF.

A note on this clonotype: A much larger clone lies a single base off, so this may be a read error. The CDR3 nucleotides are TGCAGTGACTTCGGGACTGTGTACAATGAGCAGTTCTTC. It is translated as CSDFGTVYNEQFF. The rearrangement links TRBV20-1 to TRBJ2-1; D perhaps matches TRBD2 (6 bases). The CDR3 length is 13 residues. Between the trimmed V and J ends, which lost 7 bases and 4 bases, there was a span of 14 bases. Germline V CDR1 and CDR2: DFQATT, SNEGSKA (reference sequence).

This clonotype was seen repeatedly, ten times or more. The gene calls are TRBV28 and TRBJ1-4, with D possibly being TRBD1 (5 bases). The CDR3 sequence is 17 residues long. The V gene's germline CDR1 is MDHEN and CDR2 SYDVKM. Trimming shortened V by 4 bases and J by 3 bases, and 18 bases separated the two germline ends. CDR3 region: CASSSTPMLGPNEKLFF. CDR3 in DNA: TGTGCCAGCAGTTCTACTCCGATGCTGGGGCCTAATGAAAAACTGTTTTTT.

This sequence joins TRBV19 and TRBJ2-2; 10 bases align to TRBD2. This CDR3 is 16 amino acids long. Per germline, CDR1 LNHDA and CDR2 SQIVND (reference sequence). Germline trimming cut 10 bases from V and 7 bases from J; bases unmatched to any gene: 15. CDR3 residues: CATPASSGSSHGELFF. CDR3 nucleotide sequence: TGTGCCACCCCAGCCTCTAGCGGGAGTAGTCACGGGGAGCTGTTTTTT.

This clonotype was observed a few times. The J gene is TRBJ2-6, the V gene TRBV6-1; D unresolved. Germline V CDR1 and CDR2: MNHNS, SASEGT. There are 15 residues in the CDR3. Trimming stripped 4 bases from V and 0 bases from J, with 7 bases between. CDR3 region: CASSVIGSGANVLTF. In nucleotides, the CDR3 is TGTGCCAGCAGTGTCATTGGCTCTGGGGCCAACGTCCTGACTTTC.

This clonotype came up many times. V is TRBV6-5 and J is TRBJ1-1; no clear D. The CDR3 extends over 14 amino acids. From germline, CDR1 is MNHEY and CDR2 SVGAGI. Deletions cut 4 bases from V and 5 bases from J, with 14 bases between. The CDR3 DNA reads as TGTGCCAGCAGTTGGTCTACCCACCGTACTGAAGCTTTCTTT. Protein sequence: CASSWSTHRTEAFF.

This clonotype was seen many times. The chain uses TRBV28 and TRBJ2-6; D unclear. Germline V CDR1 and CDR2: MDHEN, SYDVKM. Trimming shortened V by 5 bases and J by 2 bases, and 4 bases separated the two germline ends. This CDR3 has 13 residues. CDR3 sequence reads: CASSQPGANVLTF. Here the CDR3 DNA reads TGTGCCAGCAGTCAACCTGGGGCCAACGTCCTGACTTTC.